Sequencing of this T cell receptor beta chain was carried out in a study of tissue T cells after allogeneic stem cell transplantation. In the case of this clone: All gene names here are mouse names. The read is 1 residue too short to cover the CDR3 end, so that end is filled in from the germline J gene.

Sequencing was performed with immunoSEQ multiplex PCR; in TCRdb, only in-frame clones are kept and a portion is missing. There are 1,600 or so clones in the sample; 55% to 70% occur only once, and about 10% lies in the top ten. Germline loops: CDR1 NSHNY, CDR2 SYGAGN. V trimming: 0 bases; J trimming: 3 bases; junction bases outside the gene matches: 5. The CDR3 totals 17 residues. As to time point: mouse harvest day 7 after allogeneic transplant. The graft held 10^6 splenic CD5+ T cells and 10^7 T-cell-depleted bone marrow cells. This TCR was recovered from a female BALB/c mouse given C57BL/6 T cells with graft-versus-host disease after an allogeneic hematopoietic cell transplant. What was sequenced was liver tissue. The chain has TRBV13-1 and TRBJ2-3, with 12 nucleotides matching TRBD2. The CDR3 spells CASSDETGGARAETLYF. The sequenced part of the CDR3 DNA is TGTGCCAGCAGTGATGAGACTGGGGGGGCGCGCGCAGAAACGCTGTAT.